A selection of T cell receptor beta chains follows, all from one sample in a study of neoadjuvant anti-PD-1 for oral cavity cancer. Profiling relied on immunoSEQ multiplex PCR, and the TCRdb table lists in-frame clones only, not all of them. Of approximately 83,000 clones in the sample, 84% were seen once. The sequencing used PBMCs, collected before nivolumab (anti-PD-1) treatment. Receptor source: a person aged 35 to 85 with oral cavity squamous cell carcinoma. Each CDR3 is given with its conserved first and last residue. Each record gives: J gene, D gene, clone size, V gene, CDR3 DNA, CDR3 protein. D genes are given only for firm matches. A clone size is listed for some rows: how often the clone was seen (once, few, many), or a class if it is expanded.

TRBJ1-2 | . | . | TRBV6-5 | TGTGCCAGCAGTTCTCGGCCCCTCTATGGCTACACCTTC | CASSSRPLYGYTF
TRBJ1-5 | TRBD1 | . | TRBV25-1 | TGTGCCAGCAGTGGGACAGGGGGGGGTGTCAATCAGCCCCAGCATTTT | CASSGTGGGVNQPQHF
TRBJ1-5 | TRBD1 | few | TRBV6-1 | TGTGCCAGCAACCGGGACAGGGAGTCCCAGCATTTT | CASNRDRESQHF
TRBJ2-6 | . | once | TRBV18 | TGTGCCAGCTCACCAGCAGGGGCCCCTGGGGCCAACGTCCTGACTTTC | CASSPAGAPGANVLTF
TRBJ2-6 | TRBD2 | . | TRBV9 | TGTGCCAGCAGCCCCGGGGGTGTAGCGGGAGCTGGGGCCAACGTCCTGACTTTC | CASSPGGVAGAGANVLTF
TRBJ1-4 | . | . | TRBV15 | TGTGCCACCAGCAGAGATCAAGAAAAACTGTTTTTT | CATSRDQEKLFF
TRBJ2-7 | . | . | TRBV27 | TGTGCCAGCAGCCCCGTCCGAACCGCCTACTACGAGCAGTACTTC | CASSPVRTAYYEQYF
TRBJ2-1 | TRBD2 | . | TRBV30 | TGTGCCTGGGAGACCTTAGCGGGTTCCAATGAGCAGTTCTTC | CAWETLAGSNEQFF
TRBJ2-2 | . | . | TRBV5-6 | TGTGCCAGCAGCTTGGCAGGGGTGAACACCGGGGAGCTGTTTTTT | CASSLAGVNTGELFF
TRBJ2-1 | . | . | TRBV10-1 | TGCGCCAGCACCAGAGGGCCCGGGACGGAGCAGTTCTTC | CASTRGPGTEQFF
TRBJ2-2 | TRBD2 | . | TRBV29-1 | TGCAGCGTTGGCCGGACTAGCGGGACTACCGGGGAGCTGTTTTTT | CSVGRTSGTTGELFF
TRBJ2-3 | TRBD2 | . | TRBV9 | TGTGCCAGCAGCCTCCATCTAGCGGGGGGCACAGATACGCAGTATTTT | CASSLHLAGGTDTQYF
TRBJ2-7 | . | . | TRBV2 | TGTGCCAGCAAGAGGGAAAATACCTACGAGCAGTACTTC | CASKRENTYEQYF
TRBJ2-5 | . | . | TRBV11-2 | TGTGCCAGCAGCTTAGATATTACCAGTATGGAGACCCAGTACTTC | CASSLDITSMETQYF
TRBJ2-5 | . | . | TRBV30 | TGTGCCTGGAGTCTGGGAGTTTCTCGAGAGACCCAGTACTTC | CAWSLGVSRETQYF
TRBJ1-2 | TRBD1 | once | TRBV10-3 | TGTGCCATCAGTGGAGGGACAGATATGAACTATGGCTACACCTTC | CAISGGTDMNYGYTF
TRBJ2-1 | . | . | TRBV5-1 | TGCGCCAGCAGCTTGGAGGTTTTCTCCTACAATGAGCAGTTCTTC | CASSLEVFSYNEQFF
TRBJ2-1 | TRBD2 | . | TRBV30 | TGTGCCTGGAGTGGGACTAGCGGGAGGGTGTCCGCGACCTACAATGAGCAGTTCTTC | CAWSGTSGRVSATYNEQFF
TRBJ2-1 | TRBD2 | . | TRBV7-2 | TGTGCCAGCAGTCGACTAGCGGGAGGGGTGAAGTTCTTC | CASSRLAGGVKFF
TRBJ2-5 | . | . | TRBV29-1 | TGCAGCGTTGTTAGGGGCATCTTCCAAGAGACCCAGTACTTC | CSVVRGIFQETQYF
TRBJ2-2 | TRBD2 | . | TRBV29-1 | TGCAGCGTTGAGGTTAGCGGGGCAACCGGGGAGCTGTTTTTT | CSVEVSGATGELFF
TRBJ2-5 | . | . | TRBV19 | TGTGCCAGTAGTATCTCCGGGACCCCTAGAGAGACCCAGTACTTC | CASSISGTPRETQYF
TRBJ2-5 | . | . | TRBV2 | TGTGCCAGCTCTTACGGGCAGGGCCAAGAGACCCAGTACTTC | CASSYGQGQETQYF
TRBJ1-1 | . | few | TRBV10-3 | TGTGCCATCAGTGAGGGACAGCAGAACACTGAAGCTTTCTTT | CAISEGQQNTEAFF
TRBJ2-1 | TRBD2 | . | TRBV5-1 | TGCGCCAGCAGCCCACCTGATGCTAGCGGGAGAGTCAATGAGCAGTTCTTC | CASSPPDASGRVNEQFF
TRBJ2-2 | TRBD2 | . | TRBV9 | TGTGCCAGCAGCGTAGCGGTAGCGGGAGCTCTGAACACCGGGGAGCTGTTTTTT | CASSVAVAGALNTGELFF
TRBJ1-5 | . | . | TRBV30 | TGTGCCTGGGGGGTCGGTCTCAATCAGCCCCAGCATTTT | CAWGVGLNQPQHF
TRBJ2-1 | . | . | TRBV5-6 | TGTGCCAGCAGCTTGTCACTCAATGAGCAGTTCTTC | CASSLSLNEQFF
TRBJ1-1 | . | . | TRBV7-8 | TGTGCCAGCAGCTTCCCAATGGTTAGGGGCACTGAAGCTTTCTTT | CASSFPMVRGTEAFF
TRBJ1-4 | . | . | TRBV6-1 | TGTGCCAGCAGTGTACGGGTCATCAATGAAAAACTGTTTTTT | CASSVRVINEKLFF
TRBJ2-5 | TRBD2 | . | TRBV7-2 | TGTGCCAGCAGCCTGGGGGGGTTCCAAGAGACCCAGTACTTC | CASSLGGFQETQYF
TRBJ1-1 | . | . | TRBV5-1 | TGCGCCAGCAGGGGGGCAAACTTGAACACTGAAGCTTTCTTT | CASRGANLNTEAFF
TRBJ2-1 | . | . | TRBV29-1 | TGCAGCGTTGAAGTGGCGGGCCGGGACCCTTACAATGAGCAGTTCTTC | CSVEVAGRDPYNEQFF
TRBJ2-2 | TRBD2 | once | TRBV11-3 | TGTGCCAGCAGCGCAGCGGGAGGCGCAGGCGGGGAGCTGTTTTTT | CASSAAGGAGGELFF
TRBJ2-3 | TRBD2 | . | TRBV5-4 | TGTGCCAGCAGCTTGTTTGCGGGAGGGCGGACAGATACGCAGTATTTT | CASSLFAGGRTDTQYF
TRBJ2-6 | . | . | TRBV27 | TGTGCCAGCAGTTTTAGGTGGGCTGGGGCCAACGTCCTGACTTTC | CASSFRWAGANVLTF
TRBJ1-1 | . | . | TRBV11-1 | TGTGCCAGCAGCAATCAGTGGGGAACTGAAGCTTTCTTT | CASSNQWGTEAFF
TRBJ2-3 | . | . | TRBV6-5 | TGTGCCAGCAGTTACCTGTACACAGATACGCAGTATTTT | CASSYLYTDTQYF
TRBJ2-1 | . | . | TRBV5-1 | TGCGCCAGCAGCCTCGGGGGGCAAGGCTACAATGAGCAGTTCTTC | CASSLGGQGYNEQFF
TRBJ2-6 | . | . | TRBV27 | TGTGCCAGCAGATCGACAGTATCTGGGGCCAACGTCCTGACTTTC | CASRSTVSGANVLTF
TRBJ2-7 | TRBD1 | . | TRBV5-1 | TGCGCCAGCAGCTTGGAAGGACAGGGGGCGTACGAGCAGTACTTC | CASSLEGQGAYEQYF